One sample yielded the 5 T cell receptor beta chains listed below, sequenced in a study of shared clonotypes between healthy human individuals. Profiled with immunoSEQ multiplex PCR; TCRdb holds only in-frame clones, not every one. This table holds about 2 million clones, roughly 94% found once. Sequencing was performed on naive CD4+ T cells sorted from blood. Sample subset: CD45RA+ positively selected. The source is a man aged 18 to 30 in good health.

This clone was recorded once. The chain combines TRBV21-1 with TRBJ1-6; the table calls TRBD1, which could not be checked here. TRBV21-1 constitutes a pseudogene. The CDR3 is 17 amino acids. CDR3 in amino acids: CATLLQGVKGYNSPLHF. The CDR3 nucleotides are TGTGCCACCCTTTTGCAAGGGGTCAAAGGGTATAATTCACCCCTCCACTTT.

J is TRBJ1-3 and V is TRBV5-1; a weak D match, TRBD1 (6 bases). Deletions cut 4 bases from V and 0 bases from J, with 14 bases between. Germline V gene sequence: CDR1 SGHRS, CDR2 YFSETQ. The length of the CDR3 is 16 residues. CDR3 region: CASSPGTPVSGNTIYF. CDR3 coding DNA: TGCGCCAGCAGCCCGGGGACACCAGTCTCTGGAAACACCATATATTTT.

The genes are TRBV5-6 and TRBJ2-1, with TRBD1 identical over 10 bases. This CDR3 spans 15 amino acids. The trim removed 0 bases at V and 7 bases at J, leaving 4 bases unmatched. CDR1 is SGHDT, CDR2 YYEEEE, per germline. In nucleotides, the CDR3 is TGTGCCAGCAGCTTGGTCGACAGGGGGCGGAATGAGCAGTTCTTC. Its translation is CASSLVDRGRNEQFF. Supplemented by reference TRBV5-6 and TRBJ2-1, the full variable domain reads DAGVTQSPTHLIKTRGQQVTLRCSPKSGHDTVSWYQQALGQGPQFIFQYYEEEERQRGNFPDRFSGHQFPNYSSELNVNALLLGDSALYLCASSLVDRGRNEQFFGPGTRLTVL.

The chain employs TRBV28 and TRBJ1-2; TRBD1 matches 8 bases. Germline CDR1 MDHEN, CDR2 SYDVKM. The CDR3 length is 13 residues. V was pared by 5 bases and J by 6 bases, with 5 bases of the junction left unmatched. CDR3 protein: CASSRTGTDGYTF. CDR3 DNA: TGTGCCAGCAGTAGGACAGGGACCGATGGCTACACCTTC.

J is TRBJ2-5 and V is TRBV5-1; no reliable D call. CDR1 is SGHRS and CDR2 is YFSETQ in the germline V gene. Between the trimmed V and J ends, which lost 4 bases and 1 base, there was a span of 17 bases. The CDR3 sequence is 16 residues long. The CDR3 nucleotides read TGCGCCAGCAGCCCGGCCCCGACTGTCGCCCAAGAGACCCAGTACTTC. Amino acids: CASSPAPTVAQETQYF.